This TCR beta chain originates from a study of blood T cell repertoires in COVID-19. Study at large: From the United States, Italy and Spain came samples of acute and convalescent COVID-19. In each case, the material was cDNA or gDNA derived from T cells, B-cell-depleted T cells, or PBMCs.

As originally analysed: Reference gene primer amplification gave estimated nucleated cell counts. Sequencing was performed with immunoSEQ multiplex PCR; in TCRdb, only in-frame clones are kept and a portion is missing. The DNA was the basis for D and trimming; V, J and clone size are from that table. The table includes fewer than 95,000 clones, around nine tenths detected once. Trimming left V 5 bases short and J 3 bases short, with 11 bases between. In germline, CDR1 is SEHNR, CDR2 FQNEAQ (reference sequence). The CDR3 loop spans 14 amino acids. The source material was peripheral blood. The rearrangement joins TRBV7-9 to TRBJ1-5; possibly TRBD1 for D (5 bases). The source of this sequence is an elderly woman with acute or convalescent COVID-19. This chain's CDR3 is CASSPGGNNQPQHF. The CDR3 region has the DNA TGTGCCAGCAGCCCCGGGGGTAACAATCAGCCCCAGCATTTT.